The sequence of this T cell receptor beta chain was determined in a study of shared clonotypes between healthy human individuals (dated by TCRdb to 2020 to 2022). Study-level background: The cohort included a few men and a couple of women between 18 and 49 years of age. To increase sequencing depth and limit assay-specific biases, different laboratories used diverse techniques to prepare libraries and sequence TCR repertoires. The study deeply sequenced blood TCR repertoires of five healthy adults to estimate repertoire size and the extent of clonotype sharing between individuals. Between about 0.94 and 10 billion PBMCs per donor were obtained by leukapheresis. Per donor, three plates each were used for CD4 naive and CD4 memory, two for CD8 naive, and one for CD8 memory. General conclusions and limits of the study: About 5% of naive CD4, 3.5% of naive CD8, roughly 2.5% of memory CD4, and about 0.4% of memory CD8 clonotypes were shared across four donors. Pairwise subsampling indicated that sequencing depth was expected to affect the degree of clonotype sharing among donors. Sampling was restricted to blood, and TCR repertoires in tissue are likely to differ from TCR repertoires in blood. Because the study included only a small number of donors, the genetic and exposure-history diversity represented was limited. Larger estimated clonotype richness was generally found for naive subsets than for memory subsets. Rarefaction of sorted-subset datasets indicated incomplete sequencing despite the large sequencing depth. Higher generation probabilities were observed for clonotypes shared by all four sorted-subset donors than for non-shared clonotypes.

Healthy HIV-negative adults with no recently reported acute infections or vaccinations were included as donors. Every donor was a Caucasian adult residing in Nashville, Tennessee, USA. CD4+ T cells were enriched through magnetic negative selection, after which naive cells were positively selected on CD45RA and the remaining negative fraction served as the memory subset. After blood collection by leukapheresis, PBMCs were isolated using Ficoll-Histopaque density gradient centrifugation and then cryopreserved in the vapor phase of liquid nitrogen. Analytical flow cytometry was used to check the purity and quantity of every magnetically sorted T cell population. Genomic DNA was isolated from every sorted fraction and measured by UV absorbance on a Nanodrop 2000c. From the cysteine through the phenylalanine, the CDR3 covers 15 amino acids. Only the CDR3 DNA stays, 45 bases, in frame from base 1. Trimming removed 5 bases from V and 5 bases from J; the gene matches leave 11 bases unexplained. The germline V gene encodes CDR1 SEHNR and CDR2 FQNEAQ (reference sequence).

In this sample, this clone turned up a few times. What antigen it recognizes has not been identified. Base qualities are missing; no much larger clone stands one base away. Using the deep immunoSEQ assay, multiplex PCR amplified TCR CDR3 regions from genomic DNA. For each cell subset, the extracted genomic DNA was distributed evenly across all wells of several immunoSEQ 96-well plates, and each plate served as one replicate. For sorted subsets, each replicate PCR was loaded with 150 to 250 ng genomic DNA, equivalent to about 33,000 T cell genomes. Purified libraries were measured with a Qubit 3.0 fluorometer, size-checked on a Bioanalyzer 2100, and measured again with the KAPA Library Quantification kit. Every immunoSEQ 96-well plate was sequenced on a separate single-read 150-cycle Illumina NextSeq 550 flow cell. In the source study's methods: Because the immunoSEQ output included only junctional sequences and no quality scores, the filtering could not be the same as the filtering used for full-length reads. Sequences were annotated with PyIR, a Python wrapper for IgBLAST v1.9, using IMGT germline references to assign V/J genes and CDR3. Reads were filtered out if the reads had weak V/J assignments (E-value above 1e-6), no CDR3, stop codons, out-of-frame junctions, or ambiguous translated residues. V3J clonotypes were defined as sequences sharing the same inferred V gene, J gene, and CDR3 amino acid sequence. To compute the percentage overlap between repertoires, the number of shared unique clonotypes was divided by the size of the smaller repertoire. Richness of each repertoire was evaluated using RTK rarefaction, the Chao1 estimator, and Recon v2.1 estimates of unobserved clonotypes. For all TCRbeta clonotypes obtained by the gDNA method from a handful of donors, generation probabilities were computed with OLGA. This is the immuneACCESS table as TCRdb keeps it, with only in-frame sequences that have V and J called. A part of the clones is gone; compared with another copy, unresolved V genes explain less than half, and the rest is unexplained. Clone size and the V and J calls come from that table; the DNA yielded D and trimming. This sample is represented by 950,000 to 1,100,000 clones; around 82% of them were singletons. The leading ten clones occupy more than 0.55% of the sample.

The source material was memory CD4+ T cells from PBMCs. The label giving this sample's cell subset or site can be read as: CD45RA-negative fraction. The TCR sequence derives from a man aged 18 to 35 in good health. Some clones in this sample may be carry-over from other donors' samples. This receptor chain uses TRBV7-9 and TRBJ1-1; TRBD1 fits 7 bases in the junction. Here the CDR3 is given as CASSPGQIMRTEAFF. The sequence in DNA is TGTGCCAGCAGCCCGGGACAGATTATGAGGACTGAAGCTTTCTTT.